This T cell receptor (beta chain) was captured in a study of blood T cell repertoires in COVID-19. CDR1 and CDR2 (germline): LNHNV, YYDKDF (reference sequence). The CDR3 is 14 residues long. Trimming took 1 base from V and 7 from J; bases not matched to a gene: 3. Assay used: immunoSEQ multiplex PCR; TCRdb lists only in-frame clones, some missing. The data show 150,000 or so clones, about 85% seen once. This clonotype originated in a woman in her 50s with COVID-19, enrolled during active disease. This rearrangement joins TRBV15 to TRBJ1-2, with 10 bases that match TRBD1. The specimen was peripheral blood. CDR3 sequence reads: CATSRGQGAIGYTF. The CDR3 region has the DNA TGTGCCACCAGCAGAGGACAGGGGGCGATTGGCTACACCTTC.